The TCR beta chain under discussion was sequenced for a study of T cells after yellow fever vaccination. Study findings and constraints: Shared CD4/CD8 clonotypes were a small share, likely from convergent recombination. After the booster, 96% of CD4 and about 90% of CD8 primary-response clones were re-detected. Any FACS-sorted repertoire could hold abundant clonotypes that contaminate it from the bulk population.

The CDR3 loop spans 14 amino acids. Germline CDR1 and CDR2: MNHEY and SMNVEV (reference sequence). Between the trimmed V and J ends, which lost 6 bases and 3 bases, there was a span of 15 bases. On this clonotype: Its antigen is as yet unknown.

Universal primer sites and UMIs were introduced during 5'RACE template-switching synthesis of TCR cDNA. A single record per CDR3 protein comes from TCRdb applying MiXCR to the 5' RACE reads. The sample lists fewer than 350,000 distinct CDR3 sequences; approximately 4% were seen once. The sequences come from PBMCs, collected 15 days after the yellow fever booster vaccination. This receptor was identified in a man aged 18 to 35 who received the YFV17D yellow fever vaccine. The chain employs TRBV27 and TRBJ2-7; D gene ambiguous. CDR3 sequence: CASRNSNNNYEQYV. The CDR3, as DNA: TGTGCCAGCAGAAACAGCAATAACAACTACGAGCAGTACGTC.